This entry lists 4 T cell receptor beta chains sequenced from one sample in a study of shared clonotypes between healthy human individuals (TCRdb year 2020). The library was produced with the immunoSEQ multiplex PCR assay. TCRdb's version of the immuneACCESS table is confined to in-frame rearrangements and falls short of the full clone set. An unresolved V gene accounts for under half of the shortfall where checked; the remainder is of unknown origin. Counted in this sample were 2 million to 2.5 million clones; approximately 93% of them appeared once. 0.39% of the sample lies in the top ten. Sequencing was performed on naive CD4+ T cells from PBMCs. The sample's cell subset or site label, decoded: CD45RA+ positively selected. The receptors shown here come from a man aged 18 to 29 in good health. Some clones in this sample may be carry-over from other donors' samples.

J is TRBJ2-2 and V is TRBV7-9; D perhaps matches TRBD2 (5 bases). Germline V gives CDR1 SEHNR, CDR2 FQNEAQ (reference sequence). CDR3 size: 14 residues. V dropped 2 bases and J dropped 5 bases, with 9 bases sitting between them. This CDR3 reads CASSLMRGTGELFF. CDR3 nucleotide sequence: TGTGCCAGCAGCTTAATGAGAGGGACCGGGGAGCTGTTTTTT.

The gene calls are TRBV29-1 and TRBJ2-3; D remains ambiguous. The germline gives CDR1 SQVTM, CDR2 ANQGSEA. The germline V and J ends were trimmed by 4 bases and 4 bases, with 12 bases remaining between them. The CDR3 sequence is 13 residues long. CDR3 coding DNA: TGCAGCGTTGGGGCGGAGTTGGCAGATACGCAGTATTTT. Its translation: CSVGAELADTQYF.

CDR3 in amino acids: CASNLRGDTEAFF. DNA for the CDR3: TGTGCCAGCAACCTAAGGGGGGACACTGAAGCTTTCTTT. The chain employs TRBV6-6 and TRBJ1-1; possible D gene TRBD1, 6 bases. V was pared by 7 bases and J by 3 bases, with 12 bases between. Looked up from germline, CDR1 is MNHNY and CDR2 is SVGAGI (reference sequence). CDR3 size: 13 residues.

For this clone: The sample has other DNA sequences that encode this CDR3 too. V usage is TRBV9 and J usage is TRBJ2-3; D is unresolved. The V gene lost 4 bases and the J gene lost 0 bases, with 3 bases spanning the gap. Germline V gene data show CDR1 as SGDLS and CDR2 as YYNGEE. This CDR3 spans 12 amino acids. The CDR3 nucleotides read TGTGCCAGCAGCCCAAGCACAGATACGCAGTATTTT. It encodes CASSPSTDTQYF.